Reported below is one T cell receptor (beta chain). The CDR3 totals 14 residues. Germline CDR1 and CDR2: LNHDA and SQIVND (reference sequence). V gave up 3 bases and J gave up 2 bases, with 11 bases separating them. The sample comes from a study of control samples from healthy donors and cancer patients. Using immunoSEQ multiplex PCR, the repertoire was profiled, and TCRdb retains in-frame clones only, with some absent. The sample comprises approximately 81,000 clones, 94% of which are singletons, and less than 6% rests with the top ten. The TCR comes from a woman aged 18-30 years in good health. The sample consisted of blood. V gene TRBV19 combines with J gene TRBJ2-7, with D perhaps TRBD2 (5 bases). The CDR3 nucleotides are TGTGCCAGTAGTATCGCCCCCGGGACCTACGAGCAGTACTTC. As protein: CASSIAPGTYEQYF.